These T cell receptor beta chains were read from a single sample in a study of cytomegalovirus exposure and HLA in healthy donors. Sequenced by immunoSEQ multiplex PCR; TCRdb stores in-frame clones only, minus some. The sample lists 130,000 or so clones, around 80% occurring once. Sequenced input: PBMCs. The source is a man aged 18 to 29 in good health and CMV-seropositive. The CDR3 runs from the conserved cysteine through the conserved F or W. A D gene is named only where the DNA matches it firmly. The size of a clone is reported for some rows only, either as once, few or many, or as a class for expanded clones.

TRBJ2-7,NA,TRBV5-1,TRBD1,TGCGCCAGCAGCTTCACAGGGGCCGGAGGCTACGAGCAGTACTTC,CASSFTGAGGYEQYF
TRBJ1-1,NA,TRBV6-6,NA,TGTGCCAGCAGTTACTCTGGAGGGAACACTGAAGCTTTCTTT,CASSYSGGNTEAFF
TRBJ1-2,NA,TRBV7-6,NA,TGTGCCAGCAGCTTGGGGGCGGTAAACTATGGCTACACCTTC,CASSLGAVNYGYTF
TRBJ2-3,NA,TRBV5-1,TRBD2,TGCGCCAGCAGCCGAGGGGCTAGCGGGGGCACAGATACGCAGTATTTT,CASSRGASGGTDTQYF
TRBJ2-2,NA,TRBV27,TRBD1,TGTGCCAGCGGACTACAGGGGGGGAACACCGGGGAGCTGTTTTTT,CASGLQGGNTGELFF
TRBJ1-1,NA,TRBV5-1,NA,TGCGCCAGCTACACAGGGAGGGGGAACACTGAAGCTTTCTTT,CASYTGRGNTEAFF
TRBJ2-7,NA,TRBV4-2,TRBD2,TGTGCCAGCAGCCATCTTAACGTGGGACTAGCCCCATCGGAGCAGTACTTC,CASSHLNVGLAPSEQYF
TRBJ2-6,NA,TRBV4-2,NA,TGTGCCAGCAGCCAAGATCAGGGGTCTGGGGCCAACGTCCTGACTTTC,CASSQDQGSGANVLTF
TRBJ2-3,NA,TRBV19,TRBD2,TGTGCCAGTAGTACCCACCTACTGGCGGGAGCCCCCACAGATACGCAGTATTTT,CASSTHLLAGAPTDTQYF
TRBJ2-7,NA,TRBV10-1,TRBD2,TGCGCCAGCAGTGGCGGGAGCATCGACGAGCAGTACTTC,CASSGGSIDEQYF
TRBJ2-7,NA,TRBV6-6,NA,TGTGCCAGCAGAACCCCAGGGGCTGGCTACGAGCAGTACTTC,CASRTPGAGYEQYF
TRBJ2-5,NA,TRBV18,NA,TGTGCCAGCTCACCACTCGCACGGGGGACGGGGGAGACCCAGTACTTC,CASSPLARGTGETQYF
TRBJ2-7,NA,TRBV4-2,TRBD2,TGTGCCAGCAGCCGGGCTGGGACTAGTCCTCCCGAGCAGTACTTC,CASSRAGTSPPEQYF
TRBJ2-7,NA,TRBV28,TRBD1,TGTGCCAGCAGTTTAGGCCGACAGGGTTCGCGAGAGCAGTACTTC,CASSLGRQGSREQYF
TRBJ2-1,NA,TRBV19,TRBD1,TGTGCCAGTAGTTCACGCCGGGTGGGGACAGGGGCTGGATCCCCGGAAAAGAATGAGCAGTTCTTC,CASSSRRVGTGAGSPEKNEQFF
TRBJ2-7,NA,TRBV7-9,NA,TGTTCCAGCAGCTTAGGCCTAGCTGAGTCTTACGAGCAGTACTTC,CSSSLGLAESYEQYF
TRBJ1-1,NA,TRBV5-6,NA,TGTGCCAGCAGCTTGGTGGGCAGACTGAACACTGAAGCTTTCTTT,CASSLVGRLNTEAFF
TRBJ2-2,NA,TRBV5-4,NA,TGTGCCAGCAGCTCAGTATGGGCGGGCACCGGGGAGCTGTTTTTT,CASSSVWAGTGELFF
TRBJ1-4,NA,TRBV6-1,NA,TGTGCCAGCGTCCGGACAGTTGCAACTAATGAAAAACTGTTTTTT,CASVRTVATNEKLFF
TRBJ2-7,NA,TRBV6-1,NA,TGTGCCAGCAGTGAAGCCTCCCAGTACTCCTACGAGCAGTACTTC,CASSEASQYSYEQYF
TRBJ1-5,NA,TRBV28,NA,TGTGCCAGCAGTTTACAGGGCCAGACACCCCAGCATTTT,CASSLQGQTPQHF
TRBJ1-5,NA,TRBV2,NA,TGTGCCAGCAGTGAAGAGGCGGCGCAGCCCCAGCATTTT,CASSEEAAQPQHF
TRBJ2-7,few,TRBV19,TRBD1,TGTGCCAGTACTACTGGCGACAGGGATAGGGACGAGCAGTACTTC,CASTTGDRDRDEQYF
TRBJ1-1,NA,TRBV27,TRBD1,TGTGCCAGCTCAAGACAGGGTTTGAACACTGAAGCTTTCTTT,CASSRQGLNTEAFF
TRBJ1-5,NA,TRBV28,TRBD1,TGTGCCAGCAGTTTTTGGACAGGGAAGAATCAGCCCCAGCATTTT,CASSFWTGKNQPQHF
TRBJ1-2,NA,TRBV21-1,NA,TGTGCCAGCAGCTCCCGGACAGGGGGCCACTATGGCTACACCTTC,CASSSRTGGHYGYTF
TRBJ1-2,once,TRBV5-1,NA,TGCGCCAGCAGCTTGCTTACGCTAACTAATGGCTACACCTTC,CASSLLTLTNGYTF
TRBJ1-3,NA,TRBV5-4,NA,TGTGCCAGCAGCTTGGCGGGTATCGACACCATATATTTT,CASSLAGIDTIYF
TRBJ1-3,NA,TRBV5-3,NA,TGTGCCAGAAGCCCCCGGGAGGAGGCTGGAAACACCATATATTTT,CARSPREEAGNTIYF
TRBJ2-2,NA,TRBV29-1,NA,TGCAGCGCCGCGGCACGGCAGGGGAACACCGGGGAGCTGTTTTTT,CSAAARQGNTGELFF
TRBJ1-2,NA,TRBV9,NA,TGTGCCAGCAGCTCGACGGGGGACTATGGCTACACCTTC,CASSSTGDYGYTF
TRBJ2-1,NA,TRBV4-1,TRBD2,TGCGCCAGCAGCCAAGGACAAATGACTAGCGGGAGTAAAGGAAATGAGCAGTTCTTC,CASSQGQMTSGSKGNEQFF
TRBJ2-7,few,TRBV28,TRBD2,TGTGCCAGCACCCCCTTCGGACTAGCGGGAAAGCAAAGACGGGAGCAGTACTTC,CASTPFGLAGKQRREQYF
TRBJ2-5,few,TRBV4-2,NA,TGTGCCAGCAGCACCCGACAAGGGGACCAAGAGACCCAGTACTTC,CASSTRQGDQETQYF
TRBJ2-7,once,TRBV6-1,TRBD1,TGTGCCAGCAGTGACTTGGGACAGGGCTACGAGCAGTACTTC,CASSDLGQGYEQYF
TRBJ1-5,few,TRBV7-8,TRBD1,TGTGCCAGCAGCTTAGAACGGACAGGGAGAGGTCAGCCCCAGCATTTT,CASSLERTGRGQPQHF
TRBJ2-7,once,TRBV21-1,NA,TGTGCCAGCAGTGGAGAGAGGGTAGAGCAGTACTTC,CASSGERVEQYF
TRBJ1-1,NA,TRBV7-9,NA,TGTGCCAGCAGCTGGGAGGGGATGAACACTGAAGCTTTCTTT,CASSWEGMNTEAFF
TRBJ1-3,NA,TRBV4-1,NA,TGCGCCAGCAGCCAAGATGGCGGCTTAAGCTCTGGAAACACCATATATTTT,CASSQDGGLSSGNTIYF
TRBJ1-1,NA,TRBV10-2,NA,TGCGCCAGCAGTGAGTGGGGGGACACTGAAGCTTTCTTT,CASSEWGDTEAFF
TRBJ1-5,NA,TRBV7-3,NA,TGTGCCAGCAGCTCGGATGCGGGGCAGCCCCAGCATTTT,CASSSDAGQPQHF
TRBJ1-1,NA,TRBV25-1,NA,TGTGCCAGCAGTAAGGGTAGCGCTGAAGCTTTCTTT,CASSKGSAEAFF
TRBJ2-1,NA,TRBV27,NA,TGTGCCAGCAGTTTAATTGTGCGGCGGTACAATGAGCAGTTCTTC,CASSLIVRRYNEQFF
TRBJ1-2,NA,TRBV28,TRBD1,TGTGCCAGCAGCCTCGACAGGGCCTATGGCTACACCTTC,CASSLDRAYGYTF
TRBJ1-2,NA,TRBV7-9,TRBD1,TGTGCCAGCAGCAGGGGGCAGGGTCGGGGCTATGGCTACACCTTC,CASSRGQGRGYGYTF
TRBJ2-1,NA,TRBV6-5,NA,TGTGCCAGCACCGAAACAGGGCGCGCCTACAATGAGCAGTTCTTC,CASTETGRAYNEQFF
TRBJ2-5,NA,TRBV6-5,NA,TGTGCCAGCGAGGGCGGGCAAGGGGAGACCCAGTACTTC,CASEGGQGETQYF
TRBJ2-2,NA,TRBV7-3,NA,TGTGCCAGCGCGCCCGCGCGGGAGAACACCGGGGAGCTGTTTTTT,CASAPARENTGELFF
TRBJ1-1,NA,TRBV5-1,TRBD1,TGCGCCAGCAGTTACACAGGGGGCGCGACTGAAGCTTTCTTT,CASSYTGGATEAFF
TRBJ1-4,NA,TRBV13,TRBD1,TGTGCCAGCAGGCGGGACAGGGGGCGAACTAATGAAAAACTGTTTTTC,CASRRDRGRTNEKLFF